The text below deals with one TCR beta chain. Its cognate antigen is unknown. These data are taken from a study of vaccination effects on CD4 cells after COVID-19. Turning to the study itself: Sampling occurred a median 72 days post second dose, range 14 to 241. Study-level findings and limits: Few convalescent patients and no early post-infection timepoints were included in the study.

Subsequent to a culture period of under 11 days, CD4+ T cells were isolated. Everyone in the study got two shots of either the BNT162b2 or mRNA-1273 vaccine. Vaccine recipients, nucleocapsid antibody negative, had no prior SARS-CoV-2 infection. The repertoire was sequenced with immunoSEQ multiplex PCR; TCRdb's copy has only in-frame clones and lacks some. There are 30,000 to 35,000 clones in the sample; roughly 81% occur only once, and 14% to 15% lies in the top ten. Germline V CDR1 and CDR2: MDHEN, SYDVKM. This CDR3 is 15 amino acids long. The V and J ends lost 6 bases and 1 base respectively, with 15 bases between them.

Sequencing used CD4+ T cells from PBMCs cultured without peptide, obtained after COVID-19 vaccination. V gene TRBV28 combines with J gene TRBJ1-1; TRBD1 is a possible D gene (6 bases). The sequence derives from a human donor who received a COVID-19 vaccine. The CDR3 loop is CASSLGGRRNTEAFF. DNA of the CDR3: TGTGCCAGCAGCCTGGGGGGCAGGAGGAACACTGAAGCTTTCTTT. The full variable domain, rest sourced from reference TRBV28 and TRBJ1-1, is DVKVTQSSRYLVKRTGEKVFLECVQDMDHENMFWYRQDPGLGLRLIYFSYDVKMKEKGDIPEGYSVSREKKERFSLILESASTNQTSMYLCASSLGGRRNTEAFFGQGTRLTVV.